This passage covers 24 T cell receptor beta chains from one sample sequenced in a study of cytomegalovirus exposure and HLA in healthy donors. Researchers ran the PCR with 60 Vbeta and 13 Jbeta primers. Profiled with immunoSEQ multiplex PCR; TCRdb holds only in-frame clones, not every one. The table has about 160,000 clones, 60% to 75% seen once. Sample: PBMCs. The receptors were sampled from a woman between 50 and 59 years old in good health and CMV-seropositive.

The V gene is TRBV18, the J gene TRBJ1-1; TRBD1 might be the D (6 bases). CDR1 and CDR2 (germline): KGHSH, LQKENI. Trimming removed 3 bases from V and 0 bases from J, with 11 bases in between. The CDR3 runs 15 residues. CDR3 sequence: CASSPNQGMNTEAFF. As DNA, the CDR3 is TGTGCCAGCTCACCGAACCAGGGGATGAACACTGAAGCTTTCTTT.

The J gene is TRBJ1-4, the V gene TRBV27; D gene unclear. V lost 5 bases to trimming and J lost 0 bases, with 13 bases between them. Looked up from germline, CDR1 is MNHEY and CDR2 is SMNVEV (reference sequence). The CDR3 has 16 residues. The CDR3 nucleotides are TGTGCCAGCAGTAGACGGACTCCGACAACTAATGAAAAACTGTTTTTT. It codes for CASSRRTPTTNEKLFF.

V gene TRBV4-1 combines with J gene TRBJ1-5; the D is unclear. The germline gives CDR1 MGHRA, CDR2 YSYEKL. V was shortened by 1 base and J by 9 bases, with 13 bases between the two germline ends. The CDR3 is 14 amino acids. CDR3 DNA: TGCGCCAGCAGCCAAGTCTCAGAAACCTCGCCCCAGCATTTT. As protein: CASSQVSETSPQHF.

V is TRBV6-5 and J is TRBJ1-6; a possible D gene is TRBD1 (5 bases). The V gene's germline CDR1 is MNHEY and CDR2 SVGAGI. V shed 4 bases and J shed 9 bases, with 13 bases lying between them. The CDR3 has 14 amino acids. The DNA of the CDR3 is TGTGCCAGCAGTTGGACACCAGCGAGTTCACCCCTCCACTTT. Translation gives CASSWTPASSPLHF.

In its sample, this clone was seen a few times. V and J are TRBV5-6 and TRBJ2-7; 7 bases match TRBD1. The trim removed 3 bases at V and 2 bases at J, leaving 5 bases unmatched. Per the germline V gene, CDR1 is SGHDT and CDR2 is YYEEEE. The CDR3 loop spans 14 amino acids. For the CDR3, the DNA is TGTGCCAGCAGCTCACCAACAGGGGCCTACGAGCAGTACTTC. Translating gives CASSSPTGAYEQYF.

This clone was counted only a few times. The chain links TRBV19 to TRBJ2-5, with D perhaps TRBD2 (6 bases). Germline-derived CDR1 and CDR2 are LNHDA and SQIVND (reference sequence). The CDR3 covers 15 residues. The ends were cut back, 3 bases at V and 1 base at J, with 12 bases in the middle. This CDR3 reads CASSIGGTGQETQYF. The CDR3 coding sequence is TGTGCCAGTAGTATTGGGGGGACTGGCCAAGAGACCCAGTACTTC.

This clone has only a few counts. This chain links TRBV5-6 with TRBJ1-4; D is possibly TRBD1 (6 bases). Germline values: CDR1 SGHDT, CDR2 YYEEEE. The V and J ends lost 3 bases and 8 bases respectively, with 23 bases between them. CDR3 size: 17 residues. The DNA of the CDR3 is TGTGCCAGCAGCTACTTAGCCGGAGGACAGATGGGGGAAAAACTGTTTTTT. This codes for CASSYLAGGQMGEKLFF.

The J gene is TRBJ1-5, the V gene TRBV2, with 8 bases that match TRBD1. The CDR3 extends over 14 amino acids. J gave up 9 bases and V 6 bases, and 10 bases lay outside the gene matches. The germline V gene encodes CDR1 SNHLY and CDR2 FYNNEI. CDR3 sequence: CASSLQGVSGPQHF. CDR3 sequence (DNA): TGTGCCAGCAGCCTACAGGGGGTTAGTGGGCCCCAGCATTTT.

The CDR3 DNA follows: TGTGCCAGCAGCGGTGAGACTAGCGGGGGAGGTGAGACCCAGTACTTC. It yields the protein CASSGETSGGGETQYF. The rearrangement links TRBV9 to TRBJ2-5; 12 nucleotides match TRBD2. Germline CDR1 SGDLS, CDR2 YYNGEE. This CDR3 spans 16 amino acids. V gave up 3 bases and J gave up 5 bases; unmatched junction bases: 8. The variable domain in full, with the rest retrieved from reference TRBV9 and TRBJ2-5, is DSGVTQTPKHLITATGQRVTLRCSPRSGDLSVYWYQQSLDQGLQFLIQYYNGEERAKGNILERFSAQQFPDLHSELNLSSLELGDSALYFCASSGETSGGGETQYFGPGTRLLVL.

This clone appeared once. V is TRBV6-1 and J is TRBJ1-5; 11 bases match TRBD1. The CDR3 runs 15 residues. Germline CDR1 is MNHNS and CDR2 is SASEGT. The V gene end was trimmed by 4 bases and the J gene end by 4 bases; junction bases not matched to a gene: 3. The CDR3 DNA reads as TGTGCCAGCAGTGCGGGACAGGGGGGTAATCAGCCCCAGCATTTT. Translating gives CASSAGQGGNQPQHF.

The count of this clone is one. V and J are TRBV29-1 and TRBJ2-6; TRBD2 might be the D (7 bases). This CDR3 is built from 14 residues. Trimming took 7 bases from V and 2 from J, leaving 12 bases between them. Germline values: CDR1 SQVTM, CDR2 ANQGSEA. CDR3: CSAQGGAGANVLTF. In DNA, the CDR3 is TGCAGCGCCCAAGGGGGGGCTGGGGCCAACGTCCTGACTTTC. Full variable domain (remainder filled in from reference TRBV29-1 and TRBJ2-6): SAVISQKPSRDICQRGTSLTIQCQVDSQVTMMFWYRQQPGQSLTLIATANQGSEATYESGFVIDKFPISRPNLTFSTLTVSNMSPEDSSIYLCSAQGGAGANVLTFGAGSRLTVL.

This clone was recorded only once. J is TRBJ2-3 and V is TRBV29-1, with 7 bases fitting TRBD1. V gave up 7 bases and J gave up 0 bases; unmatched junction bases: 10. Per germline, CDR1 SQVTM and CDR2 ANQGSEA. CDR3 length equals 15 residues. In nucleotides, the CDR3 is TGCAGCGCACAGTGGGGACAGACTAGCACAGATACGCAGTATTTT. It translates to CSAQWGQTSTDTQYF.

The chain employs TRBV6-6 and TRBJ1-2; D gene unclear. Germline values: CDR1 MNHNY, CDR2 SVGAGI (reference sequence). Trimming cost V 6 bases and J 3 bases, with 8 bases left between them. The CDR3 spans 12 residues. The CDR3 spells CASSDSHYGYTF. The CDR3 DNA is TGTGCCAGCAGCGACTCGCACTATGGCTACACCTTC.

The gene calls are TRBV5-1 and TRBJ1-5, with D perhaps matching TRBD1 (5 bases). Trimming left V 6 bases short and J 9 bases short, with 16 bases between. The CDR3 is 13 amino acids. The V gene's germline CDR1 is SGHRS and CDR2 YFSETQ. Written as DNA, the CDR3 is TGCGCCAGCACCCTGGAAGGGACTGGGCCCCAGCATTTT. Amino acids: CASTLEGTGPQHF.

The rearrangement joins TRBV5-1 to TRBJ1-1; 7 bases are a match to TRBD1. Per germline, CDR1 SGHRS and CDR2 YFSETQ. This CDR3 contains 14 residues. V gave up 0 bases and J gave up 3 bases; unmatched junction bases: 2. CDR3 nucleotides: TGCGCCAGCAGCTTGGTTCAGGGGGACACTGAAGCTTTCTTT. This gives the protein CASSLVQGDTEAFF.

J is TRBJ1-2 and V is TRBV15, with 7 bases that match TRBD1. The CDR3 sequence is 14 residues long. J was trimmed by 7 bases and V by 6 bases; bases with no gene match: 11. CDR1 and CDR2 from the germline V gene are LNHNV and YYDKDF (reference sequence). As DNA, the CDR3 is TGTGCCACCAGGAGACAGGGAAACGGTAGTGGCTACACCTTC. It encodes CATRRQGNGSGYTF.

The rearrangement joins TRBV2 to TRBJ2-5, with D perhaps TRBD1 (5 bases). From germline, CDR1 is SNHLY and CDR2 FYNNEI. V was clipped by 0 bases and J by 1 base, with 9 bases between them. This CDR3 is 15 amino acids long. CDR3 sequence: CASSEARTPQETQYF. CDR3 coding DNA: TGTGCCAGCAGTGAAGCCAGGACACCCCAAGAGACCCAGTACTTC. Full variable domain (remainder filled in from reference TRBV2 and TRBJ2-5): EPEVTQTPSHQVTQMGQEVILRCVPISNHLYFYWYRQILGQKVEFLVSFYNNEISEKSEIFDDQFSVERPDGSNFTLKIRSTKLEDSAMYFCASSEARTPQETQYFGPGTRLLVL.

The genes are TRBV5-4 and TRBJ2-7; TRBD1 matches 8 bases. The ends lost 4 bases at V and 2 bases at J; junction bases unmatched: 5. The CDR3 length is 14 residues. Germline CDR1 and CDR2: SGHNT and YYREEE (reference sequence). DNA of the CDR3: TGTGCCAGCAGCACCCGGGACAGGACCTACGAGCAGTACTTC. Translating it yields CASSTRDRTYEQYF.

The chain uses TRBV5-4 and TRBJ2-5; the match to TRBD2 covers 9 bases. V lost 0 bases to trimming and J lost 2 bases; unmatched junction nucleotides: 5. This CDR3 has 16 residues. Germline values: CDR1 SGHNT, CDR2 YYREEE (reference sequence). The CDR3 loop reads CASSLAAGGGQETQYF. The CDR3 DNA is TGTGCCAGCAGCTTGGCGGCGGGGGGGGGTCAAGAGACCCAGTACTTC.

This clone was detected only once. This chain uses TRBV10-3 with TRBJ1-2; D unclear. The CDR3 length is 15 residues. Germline-derived CDR1 and CDR2 are ENHRY and SYGVKD. V was clipped by 10 bases and J by 5 bases, with 23 bases between them. The CDR3 region is CATGGRSYGDYGYTF. In nucleotides, the CDR3 is TGTGCCACAGGAGGGAGGTCCTACGGAGATTATGGCTACACCTTC.

This chain connects TRBV2 to TRBJ1-2, with 7 bases aligning to TRBD1. CDR1 is SNHLY, CDR2 FYNNEI, per germline. The CDR3 runs to 14 residues. Losses at the gene ends were 3 bases for V and 4 bases for J; bases not matched to a gene: 5. CDR3 residues: CASSDPGQVYGYTF. In nucleotides, the CDR3 is TGTGCCAGCAGTGATCCCGGACAGGTCTATGGCTACACCTTC.

The chain recombines TRBV4-1 with TRBJ2-2; tentatively, D is TRBD2 (6 bases). V was trimmed by 7 bases and J by 6 bases, leaving 12 bases between them. Germline CDR1 MGHRA, CDR2 YSYEKL. This CDR3 comprises 13 residues. CDR3 amino acids: CASMGGVAGELFF. CDR3 nucleotides: TGCGCCAGCATGGGGGGTGTAGCCGGGGAGCTGTTTTTT.

The V call is TRBV2, the J call TRBJ2-2; 7 bases match TRBD1. Germline V CDR1 and CDR2: SNHLY, FYNNEI. The junction had 6 bases not matched to a gene; V was cut back by 6 bases and J by 5 bases. The CDR3 extends over 14 amino acids. CDR3 nucleotides: TGTGCCAGCAGAACAGGGGCGAGGACCGGGGAGCTGTTTTTT. Its translation is CASRTGARTGELFF. Supplemented by reference TRBV2 and TRBJ2-2, the full variable domain reads EPEVTQTPSHQVTQMGQEVILRCVPISNHLYFYWYRQILGQKVEFLVSFYNNEISEKSEIFDDQFSVERPDGSNFTLKIRSTKLEDSAMYFCASRTGARTGELFFGEGSRLTVL.

The chain couples TRBV13 to TRBJ1-2; D perhaps matches TRBD1 (6 bases). The V end lost 4 bases, the J end lost 7 bases, and 13 bases lay between the germline ends. Germline CDR1 is PRHDT and CDR2 is FYEKMQ (reference sequence). The CDR3 has 13 residues. The CDR3 protein is CASSSQGFCGYTF. Here the CDR3 DNA reads TGTGCCAGCAGCTCACAGGGTTTTTGTGGCTACACCTTC.